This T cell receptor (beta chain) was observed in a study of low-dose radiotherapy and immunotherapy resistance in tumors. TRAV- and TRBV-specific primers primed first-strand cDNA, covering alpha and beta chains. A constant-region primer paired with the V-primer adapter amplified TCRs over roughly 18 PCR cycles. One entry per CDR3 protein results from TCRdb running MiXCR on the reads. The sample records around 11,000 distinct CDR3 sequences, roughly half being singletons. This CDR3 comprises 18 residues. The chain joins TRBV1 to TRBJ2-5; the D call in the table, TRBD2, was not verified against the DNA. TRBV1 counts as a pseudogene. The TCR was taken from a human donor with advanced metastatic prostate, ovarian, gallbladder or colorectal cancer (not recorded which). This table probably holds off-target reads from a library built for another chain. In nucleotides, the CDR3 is TGCACCAGCAGCCAAGATTATCCGGGTGGACTAGCCGAAGAGACCCAGTACTTC. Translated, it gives CTSSQDYPGGLAEETQYF.